Each of the 18 T cell receptor beta chains below was sequenced from the same sample in a study of T cell responses to AZD1222 COVID-19 vaccine. The repertoire was sequenced with immunoSEQ multiplex PCR; TCRdb's copy has only in-frame clones and lacks some. The sample includes around 80,000 clones, 80% to 90% of them seen just once. Sequencing used peripheral blood, obtained 28 days after the second AZD1222 dose. These TCRs come from an adult who received the AZD1222 COVID-19 vaccine.

The rearrangement uses TRBV3-1 (or the pseudogene TRBV3-2) and TRBJ2-6, with unresolved D. Germline assignment: CDR1 LGHDT and CDR2 YNNKEL (reference sequence). The ends were cut back, 5 bases at V and 0 bases at J, with 11 bases in the middle. The length of the CDR3 is 16 residues. The CDR3 loop reads CASSDPLGSGANVLTF. In DNA, the CDR3 is TGTGCCAGCAGCGACCCTTTGGGCTCTGGGGCCAACGTCCTGACTTTC.

The chain recombines TRBV11-2 with TRBJ1-5; weak D call: TRBD1 (5 bases). Between the trimmed V and J ends, which lost 1 base and 0 bases, there was a span of 7 bases. The CDR3 totals 15 residues. Germline V gene data show CDR1 as SGHAT and CDR2 as FQNNGV. In DNA, the CDR3 is TGTGCCAGCAGCTTAGGTGGGGCTAGCAATCAGCCCCAGCATTTT. It codes for CASSLGGASNQPQHF.

The chain joins TRBV6-6 to TRBJ1-2; 7 nucleotides match TRBD1. The length of the CDR3 is 15 residues. Germline CDR1 MNHNY, CDR2 SVGAGI (reference sequence). V shed 2 bases, J shed 1 base, and the junction held 4 bases outside the gene matches. The CDR3 loop is CASSYGTVLNYGYTF. The CDR3 DNA sequence: TGTGCCAGCAGTTACGGGACAGTCCTTAACTATGGCTACACCTTC.

DNA of the CDR3: TGTGCCAGCAGCTTGGCAGGGTTTCGGTCCTATAATTCACCCCTCCACTTT. Protein: CASSLAGFRSYNSPLHF. The rearrangement uses TRBV5-4 and TRBJ1-6, with D perhaps matching TRBD1 (5 bases). V lost 0 bases, J lost 1 base, and 11 bases lay in between. CDR3 length equals 17 residues. Germline CDR1 and CDR2: SGHNT and YYREEE (reference sequence).

CDR3 in amino acids: CASSLDQGPYNEQFF. The CDR3 coding sequence is TGTGCCAGCAGCTTAGACCAGGGTCCCTACAATGAGCAGTTCTTC. The chain recombines TRBV11-3 with TRBJ2-1; tentative D call: TRBD1 (5 bases). There are 15 residues in the CDR3. Trimming shortened V by 0 bases and J by 2 bases, and 8 bases separated the two germline ends. In germline, CDR1 is SGHNT, CDR2 YENEEA.

The chain combines TRBV30 with TRBJ2-3; D possibly corresponds to TRBD2 (5 bases). Between the trimmed V and J ends, which lost 1 base and 0 bases, there was a span of 17 bases. This CDR3 is 17 amino acids long. Germline V gene sequence: CDR1 GTSNPN, CDR2 SVGIG (reference sequence). The CDR3 loop is CAWSAPGSRRSTDTQYF. CDR3 coding DNA: TGTGCCTGGAGTGCCCCTGGATCGCGGAGGAGCACAGATACGCAGTATTTT.

The V and J genes are TRBV2 and TRBJ2-2; D possibly uses TRBD1 or TRBD2 (6 bases each). V dropped 8 bases and J dropped 4 bases, with 17 bases sitting between them. The CDR3 loop spans 15 amino acids. Germline V gives CDR1 SNHLY, CDR2 FYNNEI. CDR3 DNA sequence: TGTGCCAGCGGTCGTGGTCCGGGGGCCACCGGGGAGCTGTTTTTT. Its translation: CASGRGPGATGELFF.

This sequence joins TRBV28 and TRBJ1-5, with a tentative D call TRBD1 (5 bases). V was cut by 5 bases and J by 2 bases, with 13 bases left in between. The CDR3 has 15 amino acids. The V gene's germline CDR1 is MDHEN and CDR2 SYDVKM. Written as DNA, the CDR3 is TGTGCCAGCAGTCCCGATGGGGGAGGCAATCAGCCCCAGCATTTT. Its protein is CASSPDGGGNQPQHF.

V usage is TRBV19 and J usage is TRBJ2-1; 9 positions match TRBD2. This CDR3 is built from 19 residues. Germline CDR1 LNHDA, CDR2 SQIVND (reference sequence). V was pared by 5 bases and J by 2 bases, with 16 bases of the junction left unmatched. The CDR3 loop reads CASSALRRPSGEAYNEQFF. CDR3 nucleotide sequence: TGTGCCAGTAGTGCCCTACGTCGTCCTAGCGGGGAAGCCTACAATGAGCAGTTCTTC.

This chain links TRBV6-1 with TRBJ1-1; D ambiguous. CDR3 length: 13 residues. CDR1 and CDR2 from the germline V gene are MNHNS and SASEGT. V dropped 2 bases and J dropped 8 bases, with 12 bases sitting between them. For the CDR3, the DNA is TGTGCCAGCAGTGAATGGAGTGGAACCGAAGCTTTCTTT. Translating it yields CASSEWSGTEAFF.

The CDR3 here is CASSSHGTSYGYTF. CDR3 DNA: TGTGCCAGCAGTTCCCACGGGACTTCATATGGCTACACCTTC. The chain joins TRBV27 to TRBJ1-2, with a possible D match to TRBD1 (5 bases). Trimming left V 4 bases short and J 5 bases short, with 14 bases between. The germline gives CDR1 MNHEY, CDR2 SMNVEV (reference sequence). There are 14 residues in the CDR3.

The chain uses TRBV10-3 and TRBJ2-3; D perhaps matches TRBD2 (6 bases). Trimming took 6 bases from V and 3 from J, leaving 13 bases between them. This CDR3 comprises 14 residues. The germline V gene encodes CDR1 ENHRY and CDR2 SYGVKD. CDR3 nucleotide sequence: TGTGCCATCAGGGGGAGGCAGGGAACAGATACGCAGTATTTT. This translates into CAIRGRQGTDTQYF.

The gene calls are TRBV2 and TRBJ1-6; D possibly corresponds to TRBD1 (5 bases). This CDR3 spans 14 amino acids. The germline V gene has CDR1 SNHLY and CDR2 FYNNEI. Trimming took off 5 bases at V and 2 bases at J, with 7 bases between the two ends. The CDR3 loop is CASSRTPYNSPLHF. The DNA for the CDR3 is TGTGCCAGCAGTAGGACACCCTATAATTCACCCCTCCACTTT.

About this clone itself: The CDR3 carries no conserved terminal phenylalanine or tryptophan, so it likely arises from a read error. The limits of the CDR3 on the DNA are not certain, so only TCRdb's listed CDR3 is given. CDR3 loop: CASSSYGSGQEL. The chain joins TRBV11-2 to TRBJ2-7; the table's D call, TRBD1, was not checked against the DNA. CDR1 is SGHAT, CDR2 FQNNGV, per germline. Termini included, the CDR3 measures 12 amino acids.

The chain recombines TRBV6-1 with TRBJ1-2; D is ambiguous. V lost 1 base and J lost 7, with 7 bases in between. CDR1 and CDR2 (germline): MNHNS, SASEGT. The CDR3 spans 12 residues. The CDR3 region has the DNA TGTGCCAGCAGTGAAGGCCCGACTGGCTACACCTTC. Amino acids: CASSEGPTGYTF.

The V gene is TRBV7-4, the J gene TRBJ1-2, with no clear D. Per the germline V gene, CDR1 is SGHVT and CDR2 is SQSDAQ. The CDR3 is made up of 14 amino acids. V dropped 4 bases and J dropped 5 bases, with 14 bases sitting between them. CDR3 DNA: TGTGCCAGCAGCTACAGATTGTTTAGGTATGGCTACACCTTC. Protein: CASSYRLFRYGYTF.

This chain uses TRBV5-6 with TRBJ2-2; a weak D match, TRBD1 (5 bases). This CDR3 spans 12 amino acids. CDR1 and CDR2 (germline): SGHDT, YYEEEE. The V end was cut by 4 bases, the J end by 8 bases, with 9 bases between. CDR3: CASSTWTGELFF. DNA for the CDR3: TGTGCCAGCAGCACCTGGACAGGGGAGCTGTTTTTT.

The J gene is TRBJ2-3, the V gene TRBV28; D is undetermined. The germline CDR1 and CDR2 sequences are MDHEN and SYDVKM. The germline V and J ends were trimmed by 6 bases and 2 bases, with 9 bases remaining between them. This CDR3 has 13 residues. This chain's CDR3 is CASRRTHTDTQYF. CDR3 bases: TGTGCCAGCAGGAGGACCCACACAGATACGCAGTATTTT.